This is a list of T cell receptor beta chains from one sample in a study of cytomegalovirus exposure and HLA in healthy donors. TCRdb's copy holds only in-frame clones and misses some; the assay was immunoSEQ multiplex PCR. The repertoire consists of around 150,000 clones, with 70% to 90% occurring once and the leading ten covering about 2%. Input material: PBMCs. These TCRs come from a young man in good health and CMV-seropositive. The CDR3 runs from the conserved cysteine through the conserved F or W. A D gene is named only where the DNA matches it firmly. Not all rows give a size; the values are once, few, many and, for expanded clones, a class.

cdr3_length	v_call	j_call	clone_size	d_call	cdr3_nt	cdr3_aa
12	TRBV7-8	TRBJ2-5	-	-	TGTGCCAGCAGCTTACCTCAAGAGACCCAGTACTTC	CASSLPQETQYF
14	TRBV11-2	TRBJ2-3	-	-	TGTGCCAGCAGCTTATCGGAGGGGGCGGATACGCAGTATTTT	CASSLSEGADTQYF
14	TRBV19	TRBJ1-6	-	-	TGTGCCAGTAGTGTCGGGACTATTAATTCACCCCTCCACTTT	CASSVGTINSPLHF
13	TRBV6-5	TRBJ1-1	-	-	TGTGCCAGCAGTCGCACGAGGAACACTGAAGCTTTCTTT	CASSRTRNTEAFF
15	TRBV4-2	TRBJ1-6	few	-	TGTGCCAGCAGCCCGAACGGAGGGGTTGAGTCACCCCTCCACTTT	CASSPNGGVESPLHF
15	TRBV2	TRBJ2-6	-	TRBD1	TGTGCCAGCAGGGGACAGTCTTCTGGGGCCAACGGCCTGACTTTC	CASRGQSSGANGLTF
13	TRBV27	TRBJ2-2	-	-	TGTGCCAGCAGTCCACTCAACACCGGGGAGCTGTTTTTT	CASSPLNTGELFF
16	TRBV7-8	TRBJ2-2	-	TRBD1	TGTGCCAGCAGCGGTCACAGGGGACCCAAGGTCGGGGAGCTGTTTTTT	CASSGHRGPKVGELFF
16	TRBV5-6	TRBJ1-2	-	TRBD1	TGTGCCAGCAGACGTCCGGGACAGGGGGTAGGATATGGCTACACCTTC	CASRRPGQGVGYGYTF
15	TRBV9	TRBJ1-1	once	-	TGTGCCAGCAGCCACGGGGGGAGGGGGAACACTGAAGCTTTCTTT	CASSHGGRGNTEAFF
17	TRBV27	TRBJ1-5	-	-	TGTGCCAGCTGGGGGAGGGGAACTCCATATAGCAATCAGCCCCAGCATTTT	CASWGRGTPYSNQPQHF
13	TRBV7-7	TRBJ2-2	once	-	TGTGCTAGCAGCTTAGGGCTAGCCGGGGAGCTGTTTTTT	CASSLGLAGELFF
14	TRBV2	TRBJ2-7	few	TRBD1	TGTGCCAGCCGGCCAGACAGGGGTTACTACGAGCAGTACTTC	CASRPDRGYYEQYF
15	TRBV9	TRBJ2-3	few	TRBD2	TGTGCCAGCAGCCCGAGCGGGGGGGCCATAGATACGCAGTATTTT	CASSPSGGAIDTQYF
14	TRBV9	TRBJ1-1	few	-	TGTGCCAGCAGCGGGGGGACACTTAACACTGAAGCTTTCTTT	CASSGGTLNTEAFF
15	TRBV5-4	TRBJ1-1	-	-	TGTGCCAGCAGCTTGGTGAATACAGGGACCCCTGAAGCTTTCTTT	CASSLVNTGTPEAFF
14	TRBV18	TRBJ2-3	once	-	TGTGCCAGCTCAACGACAGGTGGGTCAGATACGCAGTATTTT	CASSTTGGSDTQYF
14	TRBV29-1	TRBJ2-4	-	-	TGCAGCGTTTCTGGGCCGCTAGCCAAAAACATTCAGTACTTC	CSVSGPLAKNIQYF
14	TRBV7-2	TRBJ1-1	-	-	TGTGCCAGCAGCTCCTCAGGGCGGAACACTGAAGCTTTCTTT	CASSSSGRNTEAFF
14	TRBV5-6	TRBJ2-2	-	-	TGTGCCAGCAGCTTGGACAGGGTGGCCGGGGAGCTGTTTTTT	CASSLDRVAGELFF
16	TRBV4-2	TRBJ2-6	-	-	TGTGCCAGCAGCCAAGATTCCCCCTCTGGGGCCAACGGCCTGACTTTC	CASSQDSPSGANGLTF
15	TRBV27	TRBJ2-1	-	-	TGTGCCAGCAGTTTAACGGGTGGCTCCTACAATGAGCAGTTCTTC	CASSLTGGSYNEQFF
14	TRBV6-5	TRBJ1-2	-	-	TGTGCCAGCAGCCCTTCGGGAGATTACAATGGCTACACCTTC	CASSPSGDYNGYTF
15	TRBV4-2	TRBJ1-4	-	TRBD1	TGTGCCAGCAGCCCCATGGGACAGTCGGTGGAAAAACTGTTTTTT	CASSPMGQSVEKLFF